This is a list of T cell receptor beta chains from one sample in a study of identical twins. MiXCR, applied by TCRdb to the 5' RACE reads, yields one record per CDR3 protein. The sample has roughly 720,000 distinct CDR3 sequences, 15% to 20% seen once. These same records also appear under a second study, on T cells expressing NK-cell markers.

The sample comprised PBMCs. These receptors were obtained from a woman in her late teens or twenties in good health. Each CDR3 is given with its conserved first and last residue. Fields, in order: CDR3 DNA, CDR3 protein, clone size, J gene, D gene, V gene, CDR3 length. A D gene is named only where the DNA matches it firmly. Expanded clones get a size class; other rows say once, few or many, or leave the size out.

cdr3_nt: TGTGCCAGCAGTTTCTTGGGCACTGAAGCTTTCTTT
cdr3_aa: CASSFLGTEAFF
clone_size: many
j_call: TRBJ1-1
d_call: NA
v_call: TRBV12-3/TRBV12-4
cdr3_length: 12

cdr3_nt: TGCAGCGCACATCGGGACCTCCCCCCCTACGAGCAGTACTTC
cdr3_aa: CSAHRDLPPYEQYF
clone_size: NA
j_call: TRBJ2-7
d_call: NA
v_call: TRBV29-1
cdr3_length: 14

cdr3_nt: TGCAGTGCTCGACCGGTAGCCACAGATACGCAGTATTTT
cdr3_aa: CSARPVATDTQYF
clone_size: NA
j_call: TRBJ2-3
d_call: NA
v_call: TRBV20-1
cdr3_length: 13

cdr3_nt: TGCAGCGTTCTGGGACAGGGAGGTGAAGCTTTCTTT
cdr3_aa: CSVLGQGGEAFF
clone_size: NA
j_call: TRBJ1-1
d_call: TRBD1
v_call: TRBV29-1
cdr3_length: 12

cdr3_nt: TGTGCCATCAGTGAGTCGAGGTGGGATGAGCAGTTCTTC
cdr3_aa: CAISESRWDEQFF
clone_size: many
j_call: TRBJ2-1
d_call: NA
v_call: TRBV10-3
cdr3_length: 13

cdr3_nt: TGTGCCAGCAGCCCTCGGGTTAGCTTGGTTGAAGCTTTCTTT
cdr3_aa: CASSPRVSLVEAFF
clone_size: few
j_call: TRBJ1-1
d_call: NA
v_call: TRBV7-9
cdr3_length: 14

cdr3_nt: TGTGCCAGCGAACAGGGGGAAGAATCCTACGAGCAGTACTTC
cdr3_aa: CASEQGEESYEQYF
clone_size: few
j_call: TRBJ2-7
d_call: TRBD1
v_call: TRBV7-9
cdr3_length: 14

cdr3_nt: TGTGCCACCAGCAGAGTCGCGGGGCGCACAGATACGCAGTATTTT
cdr3_aa: CATSRVAGRTDTQYF
clone_size: few
j_call: TRBJ2-3
d_call: NA
v_call: TRBV15
cdr3_length: 15

cdr3_nt: TGCAGTGCTAGTACGGGAGGGCCTCCGGAGACCCAGTACTTC
cdr3_aa: CSASTGGPPETQYF
clone_size: few
j_call: TRBJ2-5
d_call: TRBD2
v_call: TRBV20-1
cdr3_length: 14

cdr3_nt: TGCAGTGCCTACACGGGGGATACGCAGTATTTT
cdr3_aa: CSAYTGDTQYF
clone_size: NA
j_call: TRBJ2-3
d_call: NA
v_call: TRBV20-1
cdr3_length: 11

cdr3_nt: TGTGCCAGCAGCTTGGGAGGGACAGGGAGGTCCACTGAAGCTTTCTTT
cdr3_aa: CASSLGGTGRSTEAFF
clone_size: NA
j_call: TRBJ1-1
d_call: TRBD1
v_call: TRBV5-4
cdr3_length: 16

cdr3_nt: TGTGCCAGCTCACCTGACAGAAATTACTACAATGAGCAGTTCTTC
cdr3_aa: CASSPDRNYYNEQFF
clone_size: NA
j_call: TRBJ2-1
d_call: NA
v_call: TRBV18
cdr3_length: 15

cdr3_nt: TGCAGTGCCCTATCGATAGTCTACCAAGAGACCCAGTACTTC
cdr3_aa: CSALSIVYQETQYF
clone_size: NA
j_call: TRBJ2-5
d_call: NA
v_call: TRBV20-1
cdr3_length: 14

cdr3_nt: TGTGCCAGCAGCTCTAGCGGGGGGGAGGTTACGCAGTATTTT
cdr3_aa: CASSSSGGEVTQYF
clone_size: NA
j_call: TRBJ2-3
d_call: TRBD2
v_call: TRBV7-9
cdr3_length: 14